This T cell receptor beta chain derives from a study of CD8 T cells in ankylosing spondylitis. The table lists this clonotype with many counts. As yet, its antigen is unknown. The J segment lost 5 bases and the V segment lost 7 bases, leaving 8 bases of the junction unmatched. The CDR3 length is 14 residues. Germline V gene lookup returns CDR1 SEHNR and CDR2 FQNEAQ (reference sequence). The study's findings and limits: A motif in TCR beta, a set of 8 or 9 highly homologous variants, appeared characteristic of ankylosing spondylitis blood. Reports say disease-linked clones showed up significantly more in matched ankylosing spondylitis synovial fluid.

The TCR beta libraries were generated through quantitative 5'-RACE incorporating molecular barcodes. Each CDR3 protein is one row after TCRdb ran MiXCR on the 5' RACE reads. The sample holds roughly 350,000 distinct CDR3 sequences; roughly 8% are singletons and the top ten take roughly 15%. The sample consisted of blood, either unsorted or a sorted T cell fraction (not recorded which). This receptor was taken from a male donor with ankylosing spondylitis. This sequence joins TRBV7-9 and TRBJ2-5, with 9 bases identical to TRBD2. CDR3 sequence: CASTRSGSGETQYF. The DNA of the CDR3 is TGTGCCAGCACCCGTAGCGGGAGCGGTGAGACCCAGTACTTC.